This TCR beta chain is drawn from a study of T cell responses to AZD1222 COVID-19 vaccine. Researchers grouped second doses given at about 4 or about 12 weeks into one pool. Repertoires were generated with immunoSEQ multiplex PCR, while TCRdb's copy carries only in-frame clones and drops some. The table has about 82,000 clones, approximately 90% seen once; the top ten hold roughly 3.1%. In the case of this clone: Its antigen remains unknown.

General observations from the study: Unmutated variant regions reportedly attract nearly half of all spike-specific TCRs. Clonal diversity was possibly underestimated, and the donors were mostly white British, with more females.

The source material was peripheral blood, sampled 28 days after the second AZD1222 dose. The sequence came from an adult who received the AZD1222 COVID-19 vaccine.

In DNA, the CDR3 is TGTGCCAGCAGCTTAGATCACCCACAGGCGAGATACGAGCAGTACTTC. Amino acid sequence: CASSLDHPQARYEQYF. The rearrangement links TRBV7-8 to TRBJ2-7, with TRBD1 as a possible D gene (5 bases). Trimming shortened V by 1 base and J by 4 bases, and 17 bases separated the two germline ends. CDR1 and CDR2 from the germline V gene are SGHVS and FQNEAQ. CDR3 length: 16 amino acids.